This T cell receptor beta chain was documented in a study of blood T cells in healthy people across ages. A word on this clonotype: The antigen is not known.

PBMCs numbering at least 6 million were isolated per sample. Combining a sample-barcoded 5' primer with a J-beta primer mix, a second PCR ran for roughly 7 to 11 cycles. TCRdb recomputed calls from the 5' RACE reads with MiXCR, one row per CDR3 protein. The sample consists of about 640,000 distinct CDR3 sequences, approximately 59% of them appearing once. Study findings and constraints: Leaving the PBMCs unsorted stopped any conclusive comparison of naive versus antigen-experienced cells. Per-million-T-cell TCR beta diversity fell roughly linearly with age.

This TCR was sampled from a man between 60 and 75 years old in good health. The source material was blood.

CDR3 nucleotide sequence: TGCGCCAGCAGCTTGGGGGGACAGATCACCGGGGAGCTGTTTTTT. It codes for CASSLGGQITGELFF. V usage is TRBV5-1 and J usage is TRBJ2-2, with 7 bases that match TRBD1. The CDR3 sequence is 15 residues long. CDR1 and CDR2 (germline): SGHRS, YFSETQ. V gave up 0 bases and J gave up 4 bases; unmatched junction bases: 3.